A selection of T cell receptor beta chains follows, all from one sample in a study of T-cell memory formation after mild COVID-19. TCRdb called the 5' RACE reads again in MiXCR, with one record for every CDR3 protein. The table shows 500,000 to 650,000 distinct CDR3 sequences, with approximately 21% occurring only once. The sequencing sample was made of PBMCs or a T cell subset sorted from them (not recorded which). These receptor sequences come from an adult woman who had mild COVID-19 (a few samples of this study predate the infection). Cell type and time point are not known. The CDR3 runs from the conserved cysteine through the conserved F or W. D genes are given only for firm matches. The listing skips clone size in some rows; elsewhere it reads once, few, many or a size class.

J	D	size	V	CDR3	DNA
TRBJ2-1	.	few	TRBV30	CAWSRGNEQFF	TGTGCCTGGAGCAGGGGCAATGAGCAGTTCTTC
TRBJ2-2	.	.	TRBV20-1	CSAEDGPLELFF	TGCAGTGCCGAAGACGGACCTCTCGAGCTGTTTTTT
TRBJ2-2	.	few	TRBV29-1	CSVIASTGELFF	TGCAGCGTCATAGCGAGCACCGGGGAGCTGTTTTTT
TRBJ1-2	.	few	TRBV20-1	CSAVDPGRGAPNYGYTF	TGCAGTGCGGTGGACCCGGGGAGGGGAGCGCCTAACTATGGCTACACCTTC
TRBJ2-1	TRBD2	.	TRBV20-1	CSAPKLAGVPSSYNEQFF	TGCAGTGCTCCCAAGCTAGCGGGAGTTCCCAGCTCCTACAATGAGCAGTTCTTC
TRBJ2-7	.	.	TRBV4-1	CASSLPVGEQYF	TGCGCCAGCTCCCTTCCTGTTGGAGAGCAGTACTTC
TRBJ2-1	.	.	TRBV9	CASSVVDSGNEQFF	TGTGCCAGCAGCGTAGTGGATAGCGGCAATGAGCAGTTCTTC
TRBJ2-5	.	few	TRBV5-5	CASSQTPGQETQYF	TGTGCCAGCAGCCAAACTCCGGGACAAGAGACCCAGTACTTC
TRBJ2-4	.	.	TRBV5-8	CASSIGWGVQYF	TGTGCCAGCAGCATAGGTTGGGGAGTTCAGTACTTC
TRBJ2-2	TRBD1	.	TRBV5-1	CASSLGPGQGAGELFF	TGCGCCAGCAGCTTGGGCCCGGGACAGGGGGCCGGGGAGCTGTTTTTT
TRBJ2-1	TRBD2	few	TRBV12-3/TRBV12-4	CASSRTGGLYNEQFF	TGTGCCAGCAGTCGAACGGGGGGGCTATACAATGAGCAGTTCTTC
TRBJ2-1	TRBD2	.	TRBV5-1	CASSLGTSGGRVNEQFF	TGCGCCAGCAGCTTGGGGACTAGCGGGGGACGCGTCAATGAGCAGTTCTTC
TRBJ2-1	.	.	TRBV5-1	CASRLGYRERMANEQFF	TGCGCCAGCAGATTGGGCTACAGGGAGCGGATGGCGAATGAGCAGTTCTTC
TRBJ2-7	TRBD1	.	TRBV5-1	CASSLRTGEAYEQYF	TGCGCCAGCAGCCTCCGGACAGGGGAGGCCTACGAGCAGTACTTC
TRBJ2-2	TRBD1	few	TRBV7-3	CASSLNGRGLNTGELFF	TGTGCCAGCAGCTTAAACGGCAGGGGGCTGAACACCGGGGAGCTGTTTTTT
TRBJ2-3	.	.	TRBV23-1	CASSQSLEGITDTQYF	TGCGCCAGCAGTCAATCCTTAGAGGGGATCACAGATACGCAGTATTTT
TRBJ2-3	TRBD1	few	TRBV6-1	CASADRDRITDTQYF	TGTGCCAGTGCCGACCGGGACAGGATCACAGATACGCAGTATTTT
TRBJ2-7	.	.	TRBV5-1	CASKDPGTFEQYF	TGCGCCAGTAAGGATCCAGGGACATTCGAGCAGTACTTC
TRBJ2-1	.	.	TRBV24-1	CATSDRGAISYNEQFF	TGTGCCACCAGTGACCGCGGGGCTATCTCCTACAATGAGCAGTTCTTC
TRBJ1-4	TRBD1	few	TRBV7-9	CASSAGTGSSEKLFF	TGTGCCAGCAGCGCCGGGACAGGGTCGAGTGAAAAACTGTTTTTT